This T cell receptor (beta chain) stems from a study of blood T cell repertoires in COVID-19. Whole-study context: Sources were T cells, B-cell-depleted T cells, or PBMCs; the material itself was cDNA or gDNA.

Original handling: For nucleated cells, counts were estimated from reference gene primer amplification. The method was immunoSEQ multiplex PCR; TCRdb's version includes in-frame clones alone and lacks a portion of them. V and J calls plus clone size are reproduced from that table; the DNA served to infer D and trimming. The data show under 200,000 clones, roughly 80% seen once. It was during active infection that Seattle patients were enrolled and then longitudinally followed. Trimming took off 5 bases at V and 0 bases at J, with 13 bases between the two ends. The CDR3 extends over 15 amino acids. Germline assignment: CDR1 SGHAT and CDR2 FQNNGV.

The chain recombines TRBV11-2 with TRBJ2-5, with D possibly TRBD2 on 5 matching bases. The sequencing input was peripheral blood. This TCR came from a woman in her sixties or seventies with COVID-19, enrolled during active disease. The CDR3, as DNA: TGTGCCAGCAGCGAGAGTCCCGGGAACCAAGAGACCCAGTACTTC. Protein sequence: CASSESPGNQETQYF.